The present entry profiles one T cell receptor beta chain with its context. Germline CDR1 is SEHNR and CDR2 is FQNEAQ (reference sequence). Between the trimmed V and J ends, which lost 3 bases and 0 bases, there was a span of 9 bases. The CDR3 contains 16 residues. Sample-barcoded 5' priming and a J-beta primer mix drove a second PCR of about 6 to 12 cycles. TCRdb called the 5' RACE reads again in MiXCR, with one record for every CDR3 protein. The sample has around 1,800,000 distinct CDR3 sequences, roughly two fifths seen once. The record originates from a study of blood T cells in healthy people across ages.

Sequencing used blood. The TCR was taken from a human donor in good health. The chain uses TRBV7-9 and TRBJ2-6, with unresolved D. CDR3 nucleotide sequence: TGTGCCAGCAGCTTGGTTTCGTACTCTGGGGCCAACGTCCTGACTTTC. It yields the protein CASSLVSYSGANVLTF.